What follows are 16 T cell receptor beta chains derived from one specimen sequenced in a study of T cell responses to AZD1222 COVID-19 vaccine (dated by TCRdb to about 2021). The time point label corresponds to: baseline before first vaccination. Library generation was performed with the immunoSEQ multiplex PCR assay. TCRdb stores this immuneACCESS table with in-frame sequences only. Part of the clones is absent; in the studies checked, under half of the shortfall reflects unresolved V genes, and no reason is known for the rest. The sample contains some 130,000 clones, 70% to 90% of them found a single time. In total, the top ten clones hold under 25% of the sample. Sequencing used peripheral blood, obtained on day 0 of AZD1222 vaccination. These receptors were obtained from an adult in good health.

V usage is TRBV5-1 and J usage is TRBJ2-7; TRBD2 aligns across 8 bases. CDR3 length equals 15 residues. Germline assignment: CDR1 SGHRS and CDR2 YFSETQ. Trimming cost V 1 base and J 3 bases; bases outside gene matches: 6. The CDR3 DNA reads as TGCGCCAGCAGCTTGCCCAGCGGGGGCCTCTACGAGCAGTACTTC. Translating gives CASSLPSGGLYEQYF.

With respect to this clone: This sample also contains other DNA sequences that code for the same CDR3. The chain is built from TRBV14 and TRBJ1-6; the D gene is possibly TRBD1 (5 bases). CDR3 size: 14 residues. Germline V gene data show CDR1 as SGHDN and CDR2 as FVKESK. V was trimmed by 1 base and J by 8 bases, leaving 9 bases between them. The DNA for the CDR3 is TGTGCCAGCAGCCAAGGCAGGGAGTATTCACCCCTCCACTTT. This gives the protein CASSQGREYSPLHF.

The V call is TRBV10-2, the J call TRBJ2-1; 15 bases map to TRBD2. Germline V gene sequence: CDR1 WSHSY, CDR2 SAAADI. The CDR3 has 17 amino acids. V trimming: 7 bases; J trimming: 1 base; junction bases outside the gene matches: 5. As DNA, the CDR3 is TGCGCCAGCACCGGACTAGCGGGGGGGGTATCCTACAATGAGCAGTTCTTC. Its protein is CASTGLAGGVSYNEQFF.

The chain joins TRBV6-6 to TRBJ1-2; 7 bases agree with TRBD1. CDR1 and CDR2 (germline): MNHNY, SVGAGI (reference sequence). The V gene end was trimmed by 1 base and the J gene end by 5 bases; junction bases not matched to a gene: 7. The CDR3 has 15 residues. Written as DNA, the CDR3 is TGTGCCAGCAGTTACTTCGTACAGGGGAATTATGGCTACACCTTC. Translation: CASSYFVQGNYGYTF.

The V call is TRBV19, the J call TRBJ1-2; D unresolved. This CDR3 comprises 15 residues. V was shortened by 9 bases and J by 1 base, with 18 bases between the two germline ends. Germline-derived CDR1 and CDR2 are LNHDA and SQIVND (reference sequence). Here the CDR3 reads CASQDRGLGNYGYTF. The CDR3 coding sequence is TGTGCCAGCCAAGATCGAGGGTTGGGTAACTATGGCTACACCTTC.

The J gene is TRBJ1-4, the V gene TRBV6-6, with TRBD1 as a possible D gene (5 bases). Germline assignment: CDR1 MNHNY and CDR2 SVGAGI (reference sequence). The CDR3 runs to 14 residues. V was cut by 7 bases and J by 8 bases, with 17 bases left in between. CDR3 bases: TGTGCCAGCAATGAGTTATCGGGGGAGGAAAAACTGTTTTTT. Protein product: CASNELSGEEKLFF.

The CDR3 here is CASSIWGAGETQYF. The DNA for the CDR3 is TGTGCCAGCAGTATCTGGGGGGCTGGGGAGACCCAGTACTTC. This chain links TRBV28 with TRBJ2-5; D may be TRBD1 or TRBD2 (6 bases each). This CDR3 spans 14 amino acids. V lost 5 bases and J 5 bases, leaving 15 bases between the germline ends. From germline, CDR1 is MDHEN and CDR2 SYDVKM.

The gene calls are TRBV28 and TRBJ1-2; D perhaps matches TRBD1 (6 bases). The V gene lost 4 bases and the J gene lost 1 base, with 19 bases spanning the gap. Germline CDR1 MDHEN, CDR2 SYDVKM. The CDR3 is 17 amino acids. The chain's CDR3 is CASSSKDRLLFNYGYTF. The CDR3 DNA reads as TGTGCCAGCAGTTCGAAGGACAGACTCCTTTTTAACTATGGCTACACCTTC.

The gene calls are TRBV5-1 and TRBJ1-4, with TRBD1 as a possible D gene (5 bases). Germline CDR1 is SGHRS and CDR2 is YFSETQ. The CDR3 consists of 14 residues. Trimming left V 3 bases short and J 0 bases short, with 6 bases between. DNA for the CDR3: TGCGCCAGCAGCTGGGGGGCAACTAATGAAAAACTGTTTTTT. Translation: CASSWGATNEKLFF.

This rearrangement joins TRBV6-2 or TRBV6-3 to TRBJ1-1; D is unclear. Germline V lookup: CDR1 MNHEY, CDR2 SVGEGT. V lost 5 bases, J lost 1 base, and 2 bases lay in between. The CDR3 is 11 residues long. Written as DNA, the CDR3 is TGTGCCAGCAGTCCGAACACTGAAGCTTTCTTT. The encoded protein is CASSPNTEAFF.

This clone was seen more than once but under ten times. V usage is TRBV6-5 and J usage is TRBJ1-6; possible D gene TRBD1, 5 bases. This CDR3 has 14 residues. Germline V CDR1 and CDR2: MNHEY, SVGAGI. V shed 5 bases and J shed 10 bases, with 15 bases lying between them. The CDR3 DNA reads as TGTGCCAGCAGTCCGTCGGTAGAGGGGTCACCCCTCCACTTT. It is translated as CASSPSVEGSPLHF.

The chain recombines TRBV28 with TRBJ1-1, with D perhaps TRBD1 (6 bases). The CDR3 sequence is 16 residues long. Trimming removed 6 bases at V and 0 bases at J, with 17 bases between. The germline V gene encodes CDR1 MDHEN and CDR2 SYDVKM. For the CDR3, the DNA is TGTGCCAGCAGACCTCTGGGGGGGGCCATGAACACTGAAGCTTTCTTT. Protein sequence: CASRPLGGAMNTEAFF.

This CDR3 reads CATEGAVNTEAFF. For the CDR3, the DNA is TGTGCCACCGAGGGGGCGGTGAACACTGAAGCTTTCTTT. The genes are TRBV2 and TRBJ1-1; TRBD1 aligns across 7 bases. In germline, CDR1 is SNHLY, CDR2 FYNNEI. After removal of 10 bases from V and 0 bases from J, the junction contained 5 bases not matched to a gene. The CDR3 loop spans 13 amino acids.

V usage is TRBV2 and J usage is TRBJ1-6; no reliable D call. Trimming stripped 4 bases from V and 6 bases from J, with 10 bases between. This CDR3 is 14 amino acids long. Germline V gene data show CDR1 as SNHLY and CDR2 as FYNNEI. CDR3 coding DNA: TGTGCCAGCAGTGTGGGAACCATTAATTCACCCCTCCACTTT. It specifies CASSVGTINSPLHF.

The V gene is TRBV9, the J gene TRBJ1-6; 7 bases agree with TRBD1. V gave up 1 base and J gave up 6 bases; unmatched junction bases: 7. CDR3 length: 16 residues. Germline V gene lookup returns CDR1 SGDLS and CDR2 YYNGEE. CDR3 nucleotide sequence: TGTGCCAGCAGCGTATCAGGGGGGGACATTAATTCACCCCTCCACTTT. Amino acids: CASSVSGGDINSPLHF.

The rearrangement links TRBV6-5 to TRBJ2-1; D call uncertain. This CDR3 region has 13 residues. The germline gives CDR1 MNHEY, CDR2 SVGAGI. The ends were cut back, 6 bases at V and 1 base at J, with 7 bases in the middle. CDR3 residues: CASRQGSYNEQFF. In DNA, the CDR3 is TGTGCCAGCAGGCAAGGATCCTACAATGAGCAGTTCTTC.